Below, 21 T cell receptor beta chains from the same sample are listed, as sequenced in a study of identical twins. One entry per CDR3 protein results from TCRdb running MiXCR on the 5' RACE reads. The sample lists some 690,000 distinct CDR3 sequences; 20% to 25% were seen once. Another study also made use of these data, one on T cells expressing NK-cell markers.

The sample taken for sequencing was PBMCs. Every receptor here comes from a woman younger than 35 in good health.

Remarks on this clonotype: The junction and the germline gene differ at one end; a read error may be behind it. This sequence joins TRBV5-1 and TRBJ2-7, with a tentative D call TRBD2 (6 bases). CDR3 length: 15 amino acids. Germline assignment: CDR1 SGHRS and CDR2 YFSETQ. The CDR3 reads CASSLGGTSSHEQYF. CDR3 bases: TGCGCCAGCAGTCTTGGGGGGACCTCCTCCCACGAGCAGTACTTC.

This clonotype was seen more than once but under ten times. The chain combines TRBV7-9 with TRBJ1-4; D gene ambiguous. The CDR3 totals 13 residues. V was cut by 5 bases and J by 8 bases, with 12 bases left in between. Germline V gene sequence: CDR1 SEHNR, CDR2 FQNEAQ (reference sequence). This CDR3 is CASSTSGGEKLFF. The CDR3 region has the DNA TGTGCCAGCAGCACGTCTGGTGGGGAAAAACTGTTTTTT. The entire variable domain, with the rest obtained from reference TRBV7-9 and TRBJ1-4, is as follows: DTGVSQNPRHKITKRGQNVTFRCDPISEHNRLYWYRQTLGQGPEFLTYFQNEAQLEKSRLLSDRFSAERPKGSFSTLEIQRTEQGDSAMYLCASSTSGGEKLFFGSGTQLSVL.

The chain joins TRBV9 to TRBJ2-1, with no clear D. The CDR3 contains 14 residues. The V end was cut by 0 bases, the J end by 9 bases, with 13 bases between. Germline assignment: CDR1 SGDLS and CDR2 YYNGEE. This CDR3 is CASSVAHVRPEQFF. DNA for the CDR3: TGTGCCAGCAGCGTAGCTCATGTGAGACCTGAGCAGTTCTTC.

In this sample, this clonotype turned up a few times. The chain uses TRBV5-4 and TRBJ2-1; possible D gene TRBD2, 5 bases. V dropped 6 bases and J dropped 8 bases, with 21 bases sitting between them. The CDR3 is 15 amino acids. CDR1 and CDR2 from the germline V gene are SGHNT and YYREEE (reference sequence). The CDR3 DNA sequence: TGTGCCAGCATCCACGCCTCAGTGGGAGCGGATGAGCAGTTCTTC. Protein: CASIHASVGADEQFF.

The V and J genes are TRBV20-1 and TRBJ2-5, with D possibly being TRBD2 (5 bases). Germline V gene data show CDR1 as DFQATT and CDR2 as SNEGSKA (reference sequence). This CDR3 comprises 10 residues. The CDR3 here is CSPVAETQYF. As DNA, the CDR3 is TGCAGCCCCGTAGCGGAGACCCAGTACTTC.

This clonotype was counted between two and nine times. The rearrangement uses TRBV21-1 and TRBJ2-3; TRBD2 is taken as the D call from the table, unchecked against the DNA. TRBV21-1 is a known pseudogene. The CDR3 spans 14 residues. The CDR3 DNA follows: TGTGCCAGTATTCAGCGGGGGAGCGCAGATACGCAGTATTTT. Translation gives CASIQRGSADTQYF.

The rearrangement links TRBV7-9 to TRBJ2-7; the D call may be TRBD1 or TRBD2 (6 bases each). V lost 5 bases and J 12 bases, leaving 20 bases between the germline ends. Germline V gene data show CDR1 as SEHNR and CDR2 as FQNEAQ (reference sequence). This CDR3 comprises 13 residues. The CDR3 loop is CASSGGLTPDLYF. DNA of the CDR3: TGTGCCAGCAGCGGGGGGCTCACTCCCGATCTGTACTTC.

There are a few counts of this clonotype. The chain uses TRBV5-1 and TRBJ2-2; D unresolved. The ends were cut back, 5 bases at V and 1 base at J, with 9 bases in the middle. The CDR3 runs 14 residues. CDR1 SGHRS and CDR2 YFSETQ come from the germline V gene. This CDR3 is CASSPDVNTGELFF. The CDR3 DNA reads TGCGCCAGCAGTCCCGACGTGAACACCGGGGAGCTGTTTTTT.

This clonotype was detected a few times. The chain has TRBV19 and TRBJ2-3; TRBD1 is a possible D gene (6 bases). The CDR3 totals 13 residues. CDR1 and CDR2 from the germline V gene are LNHDA and SQIVND (reference sequence). V lost 5 bases, J lost 2 bases, and 8 bases lay in between. CDR3 in amino acids: CASSWTDTDTQYF. CDR3 coding DNA: TGTGCCAGTAGTTGGACAGACACAGATACGCAGTATTTT.

The chain carries TRBV11-2 and TRBJ2-1; TRBD2 matches at 11 bases. Germline assignment: CDR1 SGHAT and CDR2 FQNNGV. The CDR3 runs 18 residues. With 5 bases clipped from V and 7 bases from J, the junction kept 16 bases outside the gene matches. Here the CDR3 reads CASSKGLAVTGGGNEQFF. CDR3 DNA sequence: TGTGCCAGCAGCAAGGGACTAGCGGTAACAGGGGGTGGAAATGAGCAGTTCTTC.

This clonotype was observed many times. V usage is TRBV6-1 and J usage is TRBJ1-5, with 9 bases that match TRBD1. Trimming took 10 bases from V and 5 from J; bases not matched to a gene: 6. The CDR3 contains 13 residues. Germline V gene data show CDR1 as MNHNS and CDR2 as SASEGT. CDR3 sequence (DNA): TGTGCCACCTCGGACAGGGGAGATCAGCCCCAGCATTTT. This translates into CATSDRGDQPQHF.

V is TRBV7-2 and J is TRBJ2-7; 10 bases fit TRBD2. This CDR3 spans 15 amino acids. J lost 2 bases, V lost 4 bases, and 5 bases had no gene match. Germline-derived CDR1 and CDR2 are SGHTA and FQGNSA. The CDR3 DNA reads as TGTGCCAGCAGCTCCGGACTAGCGGTAACCTACGAGCAGTACTTC. It translates to CASSSGLAVTYEQYF.

V is TRBV6-1 and J is TRBJ2-2, with a weak D call TRBD1 (5 bases). The CDR3 runs to 14 residues. Trimming removed 6 bases at V and 1 base at J, with 9 bases between. The germline CDR1 and CDR2 sequences are MNHNS and SASEGT. This chain's CDR3 is CASRATGNTGELFF. The CDR3 DNA sequence: TGTGCCAGCAGAGCCACAGGGAACACCGGGGAGCTGTTTTTT.

V usage is TRBV12-3 or TRBV12-4 and J usage is TRBJ1-2; D unclear. The CDR3 is 12 residues long. Deletions cut 2 bases from V and 6 bases from J, with 7 bases between. The CDR3 loop is CASSLSSDGYTF. DNA for the CDR3: TGTGCCAGCAGTTTATCCTCGGATGGCTACACCTTC.

This rearrangement joins TRBV10-3 to TRBJ2-4, with 10 bases that match TRBD2. The germline V gene has CDR1 ENHRY and CDR2 SYGVKD. V lost 4 bases and J lost 6; bases outside the gene matches: 0. The CDR3 runs 13 residues. CDR3 sequence: CAISGTSGNIQYF. The CDR3 DNA sequence: TGTGCCATCAGTGGGACTAGCGGAAACATTCAGTACTTC.

The CDR3 sequence: CASSEADTYNEQFF. The CDR3 nucleotides are TGTGCCAGCAGCGAAGCAGATACCTACAATGAGCAGTTCTTC. This sequence joins TRBV9 and TRBJ2-1; the D is unclear. The CDR3 loop spans 14 amino acids. The V and J ends lost 3 bases and 2 bases respectively, with 9 bases between them. The germline V gene has CDR1 SGDLS and CDR2 YYNGEE.

The chain couples TRBV6-1 to TRBJ2-2; unclear D gene. Deletions cut 6 bases from V and 5 bases from J, with 13 bases between. The CDR3 consists of 14 residues. CDR1 MNHNS and CDR2 SASEGT come from the germline V gene. The CDR3 coding sequence is TGTGCCAGCAGATCAAGGCTAAGGACCGGGGAGCTGTTTTTT. It encodes CASRSRLRTGELFF.

This clonotype has ten or more counts. The chain couples TRBV7-3 to TRBJ2-7; 9 positions agree with TRBD1. V was pared by 5 bases and J by 6 bases, with 5 bases of the junction left unmatched. Germline CDR1 and CDR2: SGHTA and FQGTGA. CDR3 length: 13 residues. The CDR3 here is CASSLGTGTEQYF. The CDR3 nucleotides read TGTGCCAGCAGCCTTGGGACAGGGACCGAGCAGTACTTC.

This chain joins TRBV29-1 and TRBJ2-5; no clear D. V was trimmed by 3 bases and J by 1 base, leaving 9 bases between them. The length of the CDR3 is 13 residues. The germline CDR1 and CDR2 sequences are SQVTM and ANQGSEA. For the CDR3, the DNA is TGCAGCGTTGACGGGCAGGTCCAAGAGACCCAGTACTTC. This translates into CSVDGQVQETQYF.

This clonotype has more than one count but fewer than ten. The J gene is TRBJ2-4, the V gene TRBV4-2; a weak D match, TRBD2 (6 bases). The germline CDR1 and CDR2 sequences are LGHNA and YNFKEQ. Trimming removed 1 base at V and 7 bases at J, with 11 bases between. The CDR3 length is 14 residues. In DNA, the CDR3 is TGTGCCAGCAGCCAAGGGGGCGGGGTGAACATTCAGTACTTC. It encodes CASSQGGGVNIQYF.

This clonotype was detected ten times or more. The V gene is TRBV20-1, the J gene TRBJ2-3, with D tentatively TRBD1 or TRBD2 (5 bases each). CDR3 length: 13 residues. CDR1 and CDR2 (germline): DFQATT, SNEGSKA (reference sequence). V was cut by 5 bases and J by 3 bases, with 12 bases left in between. CDR3 sequence (DNA): TGCAGTGCTGTCGGGGCCGGGACAGATACGCAGTATTTT. It yields the protein CSAVGAGTDTQYF.